This T cell receptor beta chain was obtained from a study of blood T cell repertoires in COVID-19. Study details: COVID-19 samples from acute and convalescent phases originated in the United States, Italy and Spain. Sources were T cells, B-cell-depleted T cells, or PBMCs; the material itself was cDNA or gDNA.

As concerns this clone: The junction departs from germline at one end; a sequencing error may be responsible.

Germline-derived CDR1 and CDR2 are MNHEY and SVGEGT. This CDR3 comprises 15 residues. TCRdb keeps only in-frame clones here, not all; method: immunoSEQ multiplex PCR. The sample records about 230,000 clones, around 84% being singletons. The receptor comes from a man in his forties who had recovered from COVID-19. This chain connects TRBV6-2 or TRBV6-3 to TRBJ2-3, with 10 bases lining up with TRBD2. Material for sequencing was peripheral blood. Here the CDR3 DNA reads TGTGCCAGCAGTTACCTTACTAGCGGGGCAGATACACAGTATTTT. Protein product: CASSYLTSGADTQYF.